One T cell receptor (beta chain) is described in this entry. Its antigen is still unknown. The germline CDR1 and CDR2 sequences are SGHTA and FQGNSA. The CDR3 runs to 12 residues. The V and J ends lost 5 bases and 6 bases respectively, with 8 bases between them. The data were taken from a study of cytomegalovirus exposure and HLA in healthy donors. Study-wide findings and caveats: Immune exposure information comprised only CMV serostatus. In a later analysis, productive TCRs from donors in an Asian-associated ancestry cluster reportedly carried fewer N-insertions than the cohort mean. Researchers reported in a later analysis that a missense DCLRE1C variant was tied to TCR beta V- and J-gene trimming. Being productive about 87% or about 30% of the time was typical of most TCR beta V segments in an earlier analysis.

PCR used 60 Vbeta primers and 13 Jbeta primers. This table comes from immunoSEQ multiplex PCR, and its TCRdb copy is limited to in-frame clones, with some not included. The table lists 150,000 or so clones, over 75% of them singletons. Sequencing used PBMCs. The receptor comes from a woman aged 40-49 years in good health and CMV-seropositive. The chain is built from TRBV7-2 and TRBJ2-1; possible D gene TRBD2, 5 bases. CDR3 region: CASSPGGNEQFF. CDR3 sequence (DNA): TGTGCCAGCAGCCCCGGAGGCAATGAGCAGTTCTTC.